This T cell receptor (beta chain) emerged from a study of response to subunit inactivated influenza vaccine. TCRdb reprocessed the RT-PCR reads with MiXCR, giving one entry per CDR3 protein. Among more than 400,000 distinct CDR3 sequences listed, roughly 7.9% were seen once. General study findings and limits: The authors offered the suggestion that each seasonal influenza vaccination recruits few new T cells.

Concerning this clonotype: Its specificity is unknown.

Trimming cost V 4 bases and J 0 bases, with 10 bases left between them. The CDR3 contains 15 residues. The receptor was isolated from a man in his fifties or sixties who received an inactivated influenza vaccine. The sequences come from PBMCs from blood, collected around 25 months after vaccination. The rearrangement links TRBV12-3 or TRBV12-4 to TRBJ2-1; the D is unclear. This CDR3 is CASSYGVNSYNEQFF. CDR3 coding DNA: TGTGCCAGCAGTTATGGGGTAAACTCCTACAATGAGCAGTTCTTC.